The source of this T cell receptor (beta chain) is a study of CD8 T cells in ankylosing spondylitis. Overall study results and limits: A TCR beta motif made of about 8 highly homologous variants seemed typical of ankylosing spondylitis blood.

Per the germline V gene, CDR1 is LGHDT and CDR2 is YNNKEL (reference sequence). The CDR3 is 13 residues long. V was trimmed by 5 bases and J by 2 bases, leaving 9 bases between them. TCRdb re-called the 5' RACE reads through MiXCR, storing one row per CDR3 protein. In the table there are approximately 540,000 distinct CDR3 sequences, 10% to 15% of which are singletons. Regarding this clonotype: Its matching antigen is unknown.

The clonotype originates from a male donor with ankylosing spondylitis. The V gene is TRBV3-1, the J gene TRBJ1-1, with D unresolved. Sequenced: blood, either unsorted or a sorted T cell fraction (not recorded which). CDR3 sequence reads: CASSDDINTEAFF. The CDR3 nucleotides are TGTGCCAGCAGCGACGACATAAACACTGAAGCTTTCTTT.